In this sample, the clone carrying this T cell receptor (beta chain) turned up many times. Its antigen is as yet unknown. As for time point: persistent/refractory GD, antithyroid drugs over 5 years with positive TRAb. Extracted PBMC RNA gave rise to the TCR library. Roughly 9.2-milliliter peripheral blood samples went into EDTA tubes. Building of the TCR beta libraries involved iRepertoire HTBI primers and Arm-PCR of CDR3 regions. TCRdb re-called the multiplex PCR reads with MiXCR, one entry per CDR3 protein. The sample lists around 430,000 distinct CDR3 sequences; around a fifth were seen once. V dropped 8 bases and J dropped 2; count of bases not matched to a gene: 10. Germline CDR1 MNHNS, CDR2 SASEGT. This CDR3 is 15 amino acids long. These data originate in a study of regulatory T cells in long-lasting Graves disease. For the study at large: Persistent Graves' disease meant over 5 years of antithyroid drugs with positive TSH receptor antibodies. Findings and limits, study-wide: TCR diversity was lower in persistent Graves' patients than in newly diagnosed ones.

The clonotype comes from a female donor with Graves disease. The gene calls are TRBV6-1 and TRBJ2-5; 8 bases align to TRBD2. The sequenced sample was peripheral blood mononuclear cells (PBMCs), obtained when the disease was refractory, from a patient treated with antithyroid drugs. The CDR3 region is CASGPRAGGQETQYF. CDR3 coding DNA: TGTGCCAGCGGCCCCCGGGCGGGAGGACAAGAGACCCAGTACTTC.